This T cell receptor (beta chain) was sequenced for a study of blood T cell repertoires in COVID-19. About the research overall: Whether acute or convalescent, the COVID-19 samples came from the United States, Italy and Spain. Nucleic acid was either cDNA or gDNA, and it came from T cells, B-cell-depleted T cells, or PBMCs.

This table comes from immunoSEQ multiplex PCR, and its TCRdb copy is limited to in-frame clones, with some not included. The table lists 100,000 to 150,000 clones, 86% of them singletons. Trimming took 5 bases from V and 7 from J; bases not matched to a gene: 6. The CDR3 length is 13 residues. Germline V gene sequence: CDR1 SEHNR, CDR2 FQNEAQ (reference sequence). The chain couples TRBV7-9 to TRBJ1-2; TRBD1 agrees at 8 bases. Sequenced sample: peripheral blood. The receptor was isolated from a woman in her 70s with COVID-19, enrolled during active disease. The CDR3 DNA reads as TGTGCCAGCAGCGCAAGGACAGGGTTTGGCTACACCTTC. It specifies CASSARTGFGYTF.